The clone carrying this TCR beta chain was observed a single time. Generated by immunoSEQ multiplex PCR, the TCRdb table keeps only in-frame clones and is missing some. The sample includes around 380,000 clones, approximately 86% seen only once; the top ten take roughly 3.5%. The treatment: some 20 received Ad26.COV2.S at low or high dose, single or two shots; 5 received placebo; per-sample allocation not given. Repertoires come from day 63 after the first vaccine or placebo injection. The vaccine antigen was prefusion-stabilized Wuhan SARS-CoV-2 spike. The record originates from a study of Ad26.COV2.S vaccination and SARS-CoV-2 variants. For the study at large: The donor belonged to the COV1001 Ad26.COV2.S trial arm.

CDR3 length: 17 residues. Germline values: CDR1 DFQATT, CDR2 SNEGSKA (reference sequence). The J segment lost 1 base and the V segment lost 3 bases, leaving 8 bases of the junction unmatched. This material consisted of peripheral blood, taken in a trial of Ad26.COV2.S vaccine versus placebo. The genes are TRBV20-1 and TRBJ2-5; 13 bases line up with TRBD2. This sequence was found in a person aged 18-60 years who received the Ad26.COV2.S COVID-19 vaccine or a placebo. The CDR3 spells CSASRLAGGKSQETQYF. CDR3 in DNA: TGCAGTGCTAGTCGACTAGCGGGGGGAAAATCCCAAGAGACCCAGTACTTC.